This T cell receptor beta chain was sequenced in a study of T cell responses to AZD1222 COVID-19 vaccine. The CDR3 contains 13 residues. V was clipped by 6 bases and J by 3 bases; unmatched bases: 4. Per the germline V gene, CDR1 is MDHEN and CDR2 is SYDVKM. Study-wide results and caveats: Among those given AZD1222, only six were seropositive at baseline. The sample set comprised mostly white British donors with more females, and clonal diversity was possibly underestimated. All repertoire sampling was performed exclusively after the peak T cell response. Nearly half of unique spike-specific TCRs reportedly avoided B.1.351 and B.1.1.7 mutated regions.

TCRdb's table, derived via immunoSEQ multiplex PCR, lists solely in-frame clones and lacks some. This sample yields about 190,000 clones, of which 80% to 90% are seen a single time; about 2.5% belongs to the top ten. Comment on this clone: Antigen specificity is unknown.

The V gene is TRBV28, the J gene TRBJ1-1, with 7 bases matching TRBD1. The source of this sequence is an adult in good health. The sample was peripheral blood, taken on day 0 of MenACWY control vaccination. The CDR3 spells CASRPTGDTEAFF. CDR3 nucleotides: TGTGCCAGCAGACCCACAGGGGACACTGAAGCTTTCTTT.